This T cell receptor beta chain was found in a study of blood T cell repertoires in COVID-19. As for the study in general: Whether acute or convalescent, the COVID-19 samples came from the United States, Italy and Spain. Nucleic acid was either cDNA or gDNA, and it came from T cells, B-cell-depleted T cells, or PBMCs.

Sequencing was performed with immunoSEQ multiplex PCR; in TCRdb, only in-frame clones are kept and a portion is missing. The repertoire includes fewer than 200,000 clones, 65% to 85% of them detected once, and roughly 9.5% sits in the top ten. CDR3 length equals 18 residues. The J segment lost 0 bases and the V segment lost 1 base, leaving 9 bases of the junction unmatched. The V gene's germline CDR1 is SGHRS and CDR2 YFSETQ. This clone was seen once. The source of this sequence is a woman aged 80 or over with active or convalescent COVID-19. The chain uses TRBV5-1 and TRBJ2-3; TRBD2 matches at 9 bases. The sample comprised peripheral blood. CDR3 nucleotide sequence: TGCGCCAGCAGCTTGATGGCGGGGGGGCCGATGAGCACAGATACGCAGTATTTT. This codes for CASSLMAGGPMSTDTQYF.